The 21 T cell receptor beta chains presented below share a single source sample, sequenced in a study of cytomegalovirus exposure and HLA in healthy donors. TCRdb's table, derived via immunoSEQ multiplex PCR, lists solely in-frame clones and lacks some. The data hold a few hundred thousand clones, with almost 90% observed a single time. The sample taken for sequencing was PBMCs. These receptors were obtained from a woman aged 18-29 years in good health and CMV-seronegative.

The chain employs TRBV7-2 and TRBJ1-5; D is ambiguous. Germline V gene sequence: CDR1 SGHTA, CDR2 FQGNSA. Trimming took 5 bases from V and 4 from J, leaving 9 bases between them. CDR3 size: 13 residues. The CDR3 nucleotides read TGTGCCAGCAGCCGGAGGGAAAATCAGCCCCAGCATTTT. Protein product: CASSRRENQPQHF.

This clone occurred once. J is TRBJ2-3 and V is TRBV5-1, with 10 bases lining up with TRBD1. Germline CDR1 reads SGHRS; CDR2 reads YFSETQ. This CDR3 comprises 15 residues. V lost 4 bases to trimming and J lost 4 bases; unmatched junction nucleotides: 6. CDR3 nucleotides: TGCGCCAGCAGCCGTCGACAGGGGGCGTCAGATACGCAGTATTTT. Its translation is CASSRRQGASDTQYF.

V is TRBV4-3 and J is TRBJ1-6; D ambiguous. Trimming stripped 0 bases from V and 3 bases from J, with 9 bases between. Germline lookup yields CDR1 LGHNA and CDR2 YSLEER. The CDR3 is 16 amino acids. The CDR3 spells CASSQDLRGYNSPLHF. The DNA of the CDR3 is TGCGCCAGCAGCCAAGATCTGCGGGGCTATAATTCACCCCTCCACTTT.

The rearrangement uses TRBV5-1 and TRBJ1-2; TRBD1 might be the D (6 bases). Trimming removed 3 bases from V and 0 bases from J, with 15 bases in between. The germline V gene has CDR1 SGHRS and CDR2 YFSETQ. The CDR3 has 16 residues. CDR3 in DNA: TGCGCCAGCAGCTCCCAAACAGACAGGACTAACTATGGCTACACCTTC. This sequence encodes CASSSQTDRTNYGYTF.

V and J are TRBV6-1 and TRBJ2-7; D is perhaps TRBD2 (5 bases). Trimming pared 0 bases from V and 12 bases from J, leaving 9 bases between. The CDR3 totals 11 residues. CDR1 is MNHNS and CDR2 is SASEGT in the germline V gene. Written as DNA, the CDR3 is TGTGCCAGCAGTGAAGCCGGGGTTTGGTACTTC. Protein: CASSEAGVWYF.

This chain links TRBV30 with TRBJ2-3; 12 nucleotides match TRBD1. This CDR3 spans 16 amino acids. The junction had 7 bases not matched to a gene; V was cut back by 2 bases and J by 4 bases. Germline V gives CDR1 GTSNPN, CDR2 SVGIG (reference sequence). For the CDR3, the DNA is TGTGCCTGGAGTTCAGCCGGGACAGGGGGCGCAGATACGCAGTATTTT. It codes for CAWSSAGTGGADTQYF.

The sample holds one count of this clone. The CDR3 loop is CASSLSLEENTEAFF. In nucleotides, the CDR3 is TGTGCCAGCAGTTTATCTTTAGAAGAGAACACTGAAGCTTTCTTT. This chain uses TRBV27 with TRBJ1-1; D gene uncertain. Deletions cut 0 bases from V and 1 base from J, with 9 bases between. This CDR3 region has 15 residues. Germline assignment: CDR1 MNHEY and CDR2 SMNVEV (reference sequence).

This clone was counted a single time. The rearrangement joins TRBV5-4 to TRBJ2-7, with D perhaps matching TRBD1 (6 bases). Deletions cut 8 bases from V and 3 bases from J, with 12 bases between. CDR1 SGHNT and CDR2 YYREEE come from the germline V gene (reference sequence). The CDR3 is 12 amino acids. The CDR3 region has the DNA TGTGCCAGTGGAAGGGGGTTCTACGAGCAGTACTTC. Amino acids: CASGRGFYEQYF.

The V gene is TRBV28, the J gene TRBJ2-5; 7 nucleotides line up with TRBD1. Germline V gene lookup returns CDR1 MDHEN and CDR2 SYDVKM. This CDR3 has 15 amino acids. The V and J ends lost 5 bases and 5 bases, in that order; junction bases with no gene match: 11. CDR3 DNA: TGTGCCAGCAGTCCGCCGACAGGGTTTGCGGAGACCCAGTACTTC. This encodes CASSPPTGFAETQYF.

The rearrangement links TRBV6-1 to TRBJ1-1; 8 bases match TRBD1. V lost 7 bases to trimming and J lost 11 bases; unmatched junction nucleotides: 9. The germline V gene encodes CDR1 MNHNS and CDR2 SASEGT. The length of the CDR3 is 12 residues. CDR3 protein: CASTKGGQAAFF. The CDR3 region has the DNA TGTGCCAGCACTAAGGGGGGACAGGCGGCTTTCTTT.

The rearrangement uses TRBV5-6 and TRBJ2-5; 9 bases fit TRBD2. V was clipped by 2 bases and J by 7 bases; unmatched bases: 9. Germline V gene sequence: CDR1 SGHDT, CDR2 YYEEEE. The CDR3 contains 15 residues. CDR3 coding DNA: TGTGCCAGCAGCTTAGCGGGGGGCCCACCTGGGACCCAGTACTTC. Translation: CASSLAGGPPGTQYF.

This rearrangement joins TRBV10-1 to TRBJ2-3; 11 nucleotides line up with TRBD1. The J segment lost 0 bases and the V segment lost 6 bases, leaving 2 bases of the junction unmatched. The CDR3 has 15 amino acids. Germline V gives CDR1 WNHNN, CDR2 SYGVQD (reference sequence). CDR3 in amino acids: CASSRTGGSTDTQYF. The CDR3 DNA sequence: TGCGCCAGCAGCCGGACAGGGGGCAGCACAGATACGCAGTATTTT.

The CDR3 DNA is TGCGCCAGCAGCCCCAATCCGGGGAGCGGCTACACCTTC. It yields the protein CASSPNPGSGYTF. The V call is TRBV5-1, the J call TRBJ1-2, with unresolved D. This CDR3 is 13 amino acids long. The ends were cut back, 4 bases at V and 8 bases at J, with 15 bases in the middle. Per germline, CDR1 SGHRS and CDR2 YFSETQ.

This clone was found a few times. The junction and the germline gene differ at one end; a read error may be behind it. The V gene is TRBV7-7, the J gene TRBJ2-5; 8 nucleotides align to TRBD2. This CDR3 contains 15 residues. Germline CDR1 and CDR2: SSHAT and FNYEAQ (reference sequence). The CDR3 spells CASSSLSGVQETQYF. CDR3 sequence (DNA): TGTGCTAGCAGCAGCCTTAGCGGGGTCCAAGAGACCCAGTACTTC.

This chain connects TRBV7-8 to TRBJ1-5; D gene unclear. The ends were cut back, 1 base at V and 5 bases at J, with 18 bases in the middle. Germline CDR1 is SGHVS and CDR2 is FQNEAQ. There are 17 residues in the CDR3. This CDR3 reads CASSLDPGHVAYQPQHF. CDR3 bases: TGTGCCAGCAGCTTAGATCCAGGTCATGTTGCTTATCAGCCCCAGCATTTT.

This chain joins TRBV5-6 and TRBJ2-7, with 11 bases fitting TRBD1. Looked up from germline, CDR1 is SGHDT and CDR2 is YYEEEE. Trimming removed 4 bases from V and 7 bases from J; junction bases left unmatched: 7. The CDR3 runs to 14 residues. As DNA, the CDR3 is TGTGCCAGCAGCCTAGGACAGGGGGCGCGGGAGCAGTACTTC. Protein: CASSLGQGAREQYF. The whole variable domain, filled in from reference TRBV5-6 and TRBJ2-7, reads DAGVTQSPTHLIKTRGQQVTLRCSPKSGHDTVSWYQQALGQGPQFIFQYYEEEERQRGNFPDRFSGHQFPNYSSELNVNALLLGDSALYLCASSLGQGAREQYFGPGTRLTVT.

The rearrangement links TRBV18 to TRBJ2-3; TRBD2 agrees at 7 bases. The junction had 7 bases not matched to a gene; V was cut back by 2 bases and J by 2 bases. The CDR3 is 16 amino acids. CDR1 is KGHSH, CDR2 LQKENI, per germline. The CDR3 reads CASSPYRDYDTDTQYF. The CDR3 DNA follows: TGTGCCAGCTCACCATACCGGGACTACGACACAGATACGCAGTATTTT. Looking up the rest from reference TRBV18 and TRBJ2-3 gives the full variable domain: NAGVMQNPRHLVRRRGQEARLRCSPMKGHSHVYWYRQLPEEGLKFMVYLQKENIIDESGMPKERFSAEFPKEGPSILRIQQVVRGDSAAYFCASSPYRDYDTDTQYFGPGTRLTVL.

The chain is built from TRBV14 and TRBJ1-4; TRBD1 aligns across 7 bases. The trim removed 3 bases at V and 5 bases at J, leaving 9 bases unmatched. CDR3 length equals 16 residues. The germline CDR1 and CDR2 sequences are SGHDN and FVKESK. The CDR3 here is CASSHGTETLNEKLFF. The CDR3 DNA sequence: TGTGCCAGCAGCCATGGGACAGAGACACTAAATGAAAAACTGTTTTTT.

The chain carries TRBV28 and TRBJ1-2, with D possibly being TRBD1 (6 bases). Trimming took off 5 bases at V and 4 bases at J, with 23 bases between the two ends. The CDR3 is made up of 17 amino acids. Germline CDR1 is MDHEN and CDR2 is SYDVKM. CDR3 in DNA: TGTGCCAGCAGTGGTGGGACGTTGGGGCAGGGGCTCTATGGCTACACCTTC. Translated: CASSGGTLGQGLYGYTF.

This CDR3 is CAWSPGSDSNQPQHF. The DNA for the CDR3 is TGTGCCTGGAGTCCGGGGTCGGATAGCAATCAGCCCCAGCATTTT. The gene calls are TRBV30 and TRBJ1-5; no clear D gene. Germline CDR1 GTSNPN, CDR2 SVGIG (reference sequence). Trimming stripped 2 bases from V and 0 bases from J, with 11 bases between. The CDR3 is made up of 15 amino acids.

The V call is TRBV12-5, the J call TRBJ2-5, with D possibly being TRBD1 (6 bases). CDR1 and CDR2 (germline): LGHNT, FRNRAP. The V end was cut by 0 bases, the J end by 5 bases, with 16 bases between. CDR3 length: 16 residues. The CDR3 loop reads CASGLVMAGELETQYF. The CDR3 bases are TGTGCTAGTGGTTTGGTAATGGCAGGGGAATTGGAGACCCAGTACTTC. Supplemented by reference TRBV12-5 and TRBJ2-5, the full variable domain reads DARVTQTPRHKVTEMGQEVTMRCQPILGHNTVFWYRQTMMQGLELLAYFRNRAPLDDSGMPKDRFSAEMPDATLATLKIQPSEPRDSAVYFCASGLVMAGELETQYFGPGTRLLVL.